The TCR beta chain under discussion was sequenced for a study of T cells in Graves' hyperthyroidism and ophthalmopathy. This clonotype occurred many times. Amplified TCR beta CDR3 regions came from RNA transcripts. Primed by the HTBI set, a first-round RT-PCR was run on the TCR CDR3. TCRdb passed the multiplex PCR reads through MiXCR, listing each CDR3 protein once. Altogether approximately 410,000 distinct CDR3 sequences are present, roughly 15% being singletons, with the ten largest covering 5% to 6%. Recently diagnosed hyperthyroidism of less than 2 months' duration affected patients aged 18 to 65. This clonotype was obtained from a woman aged 18-30 years with Graves' hyperthyroidism. The sequenced material came from blood.

In DNA form, the CDR3 reads TGTGCCAGCATTCGGGGATCTGGAAACACCATATATTTT. Protein product: CASIRGSGNTIYF. The chain links TRBV28 to TRBJ1-3; D not resolved. Trimming took 7 bases from V and 1 from J, leaving 8 bases between them. CDR3 length: 13 amino acids. Germline loops: CDR1 MDHEN, CDR2 SYDVKM.